What follows are 8 T cell receptor beta chains derived from one specimen sequenced in a study of T cell changes during pregnancy in multiple sclerosis. TCRdb's table, derived via immunoSEQ multiplex PCR, lists solely in-frame clones and lacks some. The profile shows 45,000 to 55,000 clones, 85% to 95% of them singletons. Here the sequenced sample was peripheral blood, taken after pregnancy. Receptors originate from a female donor with multiple sclerosis, enrolled in a pregnancy study.

The chain joins TRBV6-5 to TRBJ2-1, with a possible D match to TRBD1 (6 bases). V was clipped by 7 bases and J by 5 bases, with 15 bases between them. The CDR3 has 14 amino acids. CDR1 and CDR2 (germline): MNHEY, SVGAGI. CDR3 DNA: TGTGCCAGCACCGTTCAGGGGAAACACAATGAGCAGTTCTTC. Protein product: CASTVQGKHNEQFF.

This chain joins TRBV10-1 and TRBJ2-7, with a tentative D call TRBD1 (6 bases). Trimming took 5 bases from V and 3 from J, leaving 14 bases between them. Germline V CDR1 and CDR2: WNHNN, SYGVQD (reference sequence). The CDR3 is 14 amino acids. The CDR3 coding sequence is TGCGCCAGCAGTAGACAGGCCTCCTACTACGAGCAGTACTTC. This encodes CASSRQASYYEQYF.

This chain joins TRBV7-9 and TRBJ1-1; D not resolved. This CDR3 has 14 residues. V gave up 5 bases and J gave up 3 bases, with 13 bases separating them. Germline CDR1 is SEHNR and CDR2 is FQNEAQ (reference sequence). The CDR3 here is CASSLDWRDTEAFF. The CDR3 bases are TGTGCCAGCAGCCTCGACTGGAGGGACACTGAAGCTTTCTTT.

The V and J genes are TRBV7-2 and TRBJ1-1; tentatively, D is TRBD1 (6 bases). CDR1 and CDR2 from the germline V gene are SGHTA and FQGNSA. With 5 bases removed from V and 12 bases from J, the gap between germline ends came to 16 bases. The length of the CDR3 is 12 residues. For the CDR3, the DNA is TGTGCCAGCAGCCCGACCAACAGGGACCCTTTCTTT. This gives the protein CASSPTNRDPFF.

In its sample, this clone was seen a few times. J is TRBJ1-4 and V is TRBV7-7; D is unclear. Germline V gene data show CDR1 as SSHAT and CDR2 as FNYEAQ (reference sequence). This CDR3 contains 13 residues. V was pared by 1 base and J by 5 bases, with 5 bases between. In DNA form, the CDR3 reads TGTGCCAGCAGCTTAGACTCGAATGAAAAACTGTTTTTT. Residues: CASSLDSNEKLFF.

The V and J genes are TRBV2 and TRBJ1-5; 8 nucleotides line up with TRBD1. CDR3 length equals 16 residues. CDR1 and CDR2 (germline): SNHLY, FYNNEI. The junction had 4 bases not matched to a gene; V was cut back by 0 bases and J by 3 bases. Here the CDR3 reads CASSEAGTGHNQPQHF. CDR3 bases: TGTGCCAGCAGTGAAGCTGGGACAGGCCACAATCAGCCCCAGCATTTT.

V gene TRBV7-2 combines with J gene TRBJ2-2; weak D call: TRBD1 (5 bases). CDR1 and CDR2 from the germline V gene are SGHTA and FQGNSA. V dropped 2 bases and J dropped 5 bases, with 6 bases sitting between them. The CDR3 is 13 amino acids. CDR3 loop: CASSLQGTGELFF. CDR3 DNA: TGTGCCAGCAGCTTACAGGGTACCGGGGAGCTGTTTTTT. Using reference TRBV7-2 and TRBJ2-2 for the parts outside the CDR3, the full variable domain is GAGVSQSPSNKVTEKGKDVELRCDPISGHTALYWYRQSLGQGLEFLIYFQGNSAPDKSGLPSDRFSAERTGGSVSTLTIQRTQQEDSAVYLCASSLQGTGELFFGEGSRLTVL.

V and J are TRBV18 and TRBJ1-2, with a weak D call TRBD1 (6 bases). Between the trimmed V and J ends, which lost 3 bases and 4 bases, there was a span of 15 bases. CDR1 and CDR2 from the germline V gene are KGHSH and LQKENI. The CDR3 totals 15 residues. The CDR3 sequence: CASSPYRVEGYGYTF. Written as DNA, the CDR3 is TGTGCCAGCTCACCTTACAGGGTAGAGGGCTATGGCTACACCTTC.